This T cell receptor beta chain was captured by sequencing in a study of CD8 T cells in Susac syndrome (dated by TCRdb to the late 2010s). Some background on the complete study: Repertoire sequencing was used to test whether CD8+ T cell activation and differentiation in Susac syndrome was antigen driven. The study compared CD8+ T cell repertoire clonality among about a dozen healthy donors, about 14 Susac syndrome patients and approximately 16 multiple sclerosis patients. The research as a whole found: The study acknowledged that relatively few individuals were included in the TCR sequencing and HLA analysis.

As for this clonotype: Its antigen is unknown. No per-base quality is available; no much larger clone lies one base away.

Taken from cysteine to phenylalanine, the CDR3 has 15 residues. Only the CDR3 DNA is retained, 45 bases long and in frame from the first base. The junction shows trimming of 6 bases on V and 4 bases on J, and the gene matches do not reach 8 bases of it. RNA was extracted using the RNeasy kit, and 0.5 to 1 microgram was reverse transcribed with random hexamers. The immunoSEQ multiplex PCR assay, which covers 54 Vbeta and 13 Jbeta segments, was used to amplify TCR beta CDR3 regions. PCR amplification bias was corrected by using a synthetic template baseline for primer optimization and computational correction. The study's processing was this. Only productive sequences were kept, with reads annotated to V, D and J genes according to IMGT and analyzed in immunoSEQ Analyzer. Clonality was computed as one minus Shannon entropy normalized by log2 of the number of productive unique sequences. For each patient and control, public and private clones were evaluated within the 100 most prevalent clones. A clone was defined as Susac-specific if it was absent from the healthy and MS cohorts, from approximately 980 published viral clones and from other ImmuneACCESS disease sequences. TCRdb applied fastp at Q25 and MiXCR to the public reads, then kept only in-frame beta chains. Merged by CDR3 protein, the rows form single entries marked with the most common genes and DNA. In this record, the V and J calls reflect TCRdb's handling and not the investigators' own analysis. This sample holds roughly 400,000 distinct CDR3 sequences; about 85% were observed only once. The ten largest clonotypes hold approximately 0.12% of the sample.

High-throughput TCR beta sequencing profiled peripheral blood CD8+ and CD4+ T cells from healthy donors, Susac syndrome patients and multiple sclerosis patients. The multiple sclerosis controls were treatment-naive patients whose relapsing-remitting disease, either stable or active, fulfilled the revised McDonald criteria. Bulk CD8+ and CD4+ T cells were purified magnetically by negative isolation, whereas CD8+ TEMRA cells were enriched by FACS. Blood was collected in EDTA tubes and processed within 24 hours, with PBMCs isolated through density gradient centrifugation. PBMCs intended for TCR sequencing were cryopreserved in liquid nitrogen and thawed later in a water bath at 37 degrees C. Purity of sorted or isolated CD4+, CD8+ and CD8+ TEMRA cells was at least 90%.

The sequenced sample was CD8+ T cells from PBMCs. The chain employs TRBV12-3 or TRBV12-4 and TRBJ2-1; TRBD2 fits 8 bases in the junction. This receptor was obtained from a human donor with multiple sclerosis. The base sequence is TGTGCCAGCAGCCCAGCGGGGGTCGGGTACAATGAGCAGTTCTTC. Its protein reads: CASSPAGVGYNEQFF.